Listed below are T cell receptor beta chains from one sample, sequenced in a study of blood T cells in healthy people across ages. TCRdb independently ran MiXCR on the 5' RACE reads; one entry per CDR3 protein. Here the sample spans over 1,500,000 distinct CDR3 sequences, 40% to 55% being singletons. The sample comprised blood. The receptors originated from a woman in her thirties or forties in good health. CDR3s leave out the opening cysteine and the closing phenylalanine or tryptophan. Each record gives: J gene, V gene, D gene, CDR3 protein. D genes are given only for firm matches.

j_gene: TRBJ2-5
v_gene: TRBV7-9
d_gene: TRBD1
CDR3aa: ASSSGQAQETQY

j_gene: TRBJ2-5
v_gene: TRBV13
d_gene: NA
CDR3aa: ASSLVSHTQETQY

j_gene: TRBJ2-7
v_gene: TRBV2
d_gene: NA
CDR3aa: AGGGRYYEQY

j_gene: TRBJ1-4
v_gene: TRBV20-1
d_gene: NA
CDR3aa: SAGVRGEKLF

j_gene: TRBJ2-7
v_gene: TRBV5-5
d_gene: TRBD1
CDR3aa: ASSLTQGVGEQY

j_gene: TRBJ2-7
v_gene: TRBV20-1
d_gene: NA
CDR3aa: SARENYEQY

j_gene: TRBJ1-2
v_gene: TRBV4-3
d_gene: NA
CDR3aa: ASSSEGMGNYGYT

j_gene: TRBJ2-5
v_gene: TRBV20-1
d_gene: TRBD2
CDR3aa: SASTSGGPGETQY

j_gene: TRBJ2-5
v_gene: TRBV7-2
d_gene: TRBD2
CDR3aa: ASSLQTSGLYQETQY

j_gene: TRBJ2-1
v_gene: TRBV20-1
d_gene: NA
CDR3aa: SARGGRNNEQF

j_gene: TRBJ2-3
v_gene: TRBV3-1
d_gene: NA
CDR3aa: ASSRYRSTDTQY

j_gene: TRBJ2-5
v_gene: TRBV5-4
d_gene: NA
CDR3aa: ASSKGKQETQY

j_gene: TRBJ2-5
v_gene: TRBV12-5
d_gene: TRBD2
CDR3aa: ASGLVTSGGARETQY

j_gene: TRBJ2-2
v_gene: TRBV10-3
d_gene: TRBD2
CDR3aa: AISQEGTRRWVTGELF

j_gene: TRBJ2-3
v_gene: TRBV29-1
d_gene: NA
CDR3aa: SVAGGGTDTQY

j_gene: TRBJ2-3
v_gene: TRBV6-2/TRBV6-3
d_gene: NA
CDR3aa: ASSYGSGPVGTDTQY

j_gene: TRBJ2-6
v_gene: TRBV29-1
d_gene: NA
CDR3aa: SVEAVGSSGANVLT

j_gene: TRBJ2-3
v_gene: TRBV20-1
d_gene: NA
CDR3aa: SARATDTQY

j_gene: TRBJ2-5
v_gene: TRBV12-3/TRBV12-4
d_gene: TRBD2
CDR3aa: ASVLAGGQETQY